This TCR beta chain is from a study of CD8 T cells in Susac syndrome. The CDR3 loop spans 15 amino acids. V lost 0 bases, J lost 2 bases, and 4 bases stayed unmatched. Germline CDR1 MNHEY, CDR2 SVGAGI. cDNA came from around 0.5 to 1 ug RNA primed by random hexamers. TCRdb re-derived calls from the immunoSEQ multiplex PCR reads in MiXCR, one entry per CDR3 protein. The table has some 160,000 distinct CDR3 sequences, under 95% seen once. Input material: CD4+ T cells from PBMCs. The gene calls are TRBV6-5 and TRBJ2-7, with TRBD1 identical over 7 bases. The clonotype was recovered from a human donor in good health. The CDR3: CASSYSGQGAYEQYF. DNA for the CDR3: TGTGCCAGCAGTTACTCGGGGCAGGGGGCCTACGAGCAGTACTTC.